Listed here is a single T cell receptor beta chain. This sample includes further DNA sequences coding for the same CDR3. Profiled with immunoSEQ multiplex PCR; TCRdb holds only in-frame clones, not every one. The repertoire has about 1.9 million clones, roughly 95% of them found once; the top ten carry approximately 1.6%. The entry originates in a study of shared clonotypes between healthy human individuals. Naive CD8 cells were CD45RO-negative, positively selected for CCR7, excluding terminally differentiated effector memory CD45RA+ cells. V gave up 0 bases and J gave up 2 bases, with 3 bases separating them. CDR1 is MNHNY and CDR2 is SVGAGI in the germline V gene (reference sequence). The CDR3 spans 13 residues.

This chain joins TRBV6-6 and TRBJ2-3; D gene ambiguous. Input material: naive CD8+ T cells from PBMCs. This TCR was recovered from a man aged 18 to 29 in good health. Some clones in this sample may be carry-over from other donors' samples. The CDR3 is CASSYSSTDTQYF. CDR3 in DNA: TGTGCCAGCAGTTACTCATCCACAGATACGCAGTATTTT.